This paragraph covers one T cell receptor (beta chain) sequence. Its antigen is unidentified. These data originate in a study of T cell repertoires in cytomegalovirus infection. From the reads, TCRdb called clonotypes with MiXCR, one entry per CDR3 protein. Of 900,000 to 950,000 distinct CDR3 sequences in the sample, approximately 31% were seen once. The CDR3 sequence is 13 residues long. Germline V CDR1 and CDR2: MNHEY, SVGAGI. The V end was cut by 6 bases, the J end by 4 bases, with 10 bases between. Specimen: cultured CD8+ T cells from PBMCs, collected from culture after CMV antigen stimulation. The source is a human donor in good health (CMV status not recorded). Some clones in this sample may be carry-over from other donors' samples. V and J are TRBV6-5 and TRBJ1-5; weak D call: TRBD1 (6 bases). This CDR3 reads CASRRQANQPQHF. DNA of the CDR3: TGTGCCAGCAGACGACAGGCTAATCAGCCCCAGCATTTT.